In its sample, the clone carrying this T cell receptor (beta chain) was seen a few times. The antigen is not known. These data come from a study of response to subunit inactivated influenza vaccine. Study conclusions and caveats: There was a suggestion from the authors that each seasonal influenza vaccination recruits few new T cells.

Using its own MiXCR run on the RT-PCR reads, TCRdb lists one record per CDR3 protein. This sample has roughly 780,000 distinct CDR3 sequences, with under 20% found just once. CDR1 is SNHLY, CDR2 FYNNEI, per germline. This CDR3 spans 20 amino acids. V dropped 4 bases and J dropped 0; count of bases not matched to a gene: 13. The chain combines TRBV2 with TRBJ2-6, with TRBD1 matching over 9 bases. The source is a man aged 45-60 years who received an inactivated influenza vaccine. Sequencing used PBMCs from blood, obtained about 5 days after vaccination. CDR3 DNA: TGTGCCAGCAGTGGACAATCGTCTCGGGACAGGGCCTCTGGGGCCAACGTCCTGACTTTC. Its protein product is CASSGQSSRDRASGANVLTF.